Sequencing of this TCR beta chain was carried out in a study of blood T cell repertoires in COVID-19. In the study overall: Sites in the United States, Italy and Spain provided acute and convalescent COVID-19 samples. PBMCs, B-cell-depleted T cells, or T cells provided the cDNA or gDNA that made up the material.

Authors' processing steps: Reference gene primer amplification yielded estimated nucleated cell counts. Method: immunoSEQ multiplex PCR; TCRdb's copy keeps in-frame clones and lacks some. V and J calls and clone size are as listed in that table; D and trimming were resolved from the DNA. The repertoire has some 250,000 clones, nearly 90% of them found once; the top ten carry over 0.55%. Germline CDR1 is LNHDA and CDR2 is SQIVND (reference sequence). This CDR3 comprises 15 residues. The junction had 13 bases not matched to a gene; V was cut back by 5 bases and J by 9 bases. This receptor was identified in a human donor in a cohort sampled during active COVID-19. The J gene is TRBJ1-5, the V gene TRBV19, with 7 bases aligning to TRBD1. Source material: peripheral blood. The CDR3 protein is CASSQTGAVTGPQHF. The CDR3, as DNA: TGTGCCAGTAGTCAAACAGGGGCGGTTACCGGGCCCCAGCATTTT.